The 8 T cell receptor beta chains listed next were all sequenced from one sample in a study of cytomegalovirus exposure and HLA in healthy donors. A multiplex PCR was run with 60 Vbeta primers and 13 Jbeta primers. Assay used: immunoSEQ multiplex PCR; TCRdb lists only in-frame clones, some missing. The sample yields 250,000 or so clones, around 90% seen once. Sequenced input: PBMCs. All receptors come from a girl aged 2-10 years in good health and CMV-seronegative.

This chain joins TRBV7-9 and TRBJ2-2; a weak D match, TRBD1 (5 bases). The CDR3 runs to 16 residues. In germline, CDR1 is SEHNR, CDR2 FQNEAQ (reference sequence). V was cut by 1 base and J by 5 bases, with 14 bases left in between. CDR3 sequence: CASSLVGQGPTGELFF. In DNA form, the CDR3 reads TGTGCCAGCAGCTTAGTGGGGCAGGGTCCTACCGGGGAGCTGTTTTTT.

The rearrangement links TRBV10-1 to TRBJ2-7; D uncertain. The CDR3 runs 13 residues. Germline CDR1 is WNHNN and CDR2 is SYGVQD (reference sequence). Trimming stripped 5 bases from V and 1 base from J, with 9 bases between. The CDR3 region has the DNA TGCGCCAGCAGTTCTTCTAATTCCTACGAGCAGTACTTC. Its protein is CASSSSNSYEQYF.

The J gene is TRBJ1-5, the V gene TRBV11-2; maybe TRBD1 (5 bases). The CDR3 has 15 residues. Germline V CDR1 and CDR2: SGHAT, FQNNGV. Trimming stripped 3 bases from V and 2 bases from J, with 11 bases between. The chain's CDR3 is CASSLTAVGNQPQHF. The CDR3 nucleotides are TGTGCCAGCAGCTTGACAGCCGTGGGCAATCAGCCCCAGCATTTT.

The chain is built from TRBV10-2 and TRBJ2-7; 9 bases are shared with TRBD2. V dropped 7 bases and J dropped 6; count of bases not matched to a gene: 10. The CDR3 length is 14 residues. CDR1 is WSHSY and CDR2 is SAAADI in the germline V gene. The CDR3 nucleotides are TGCGCCAGCAAGGAAGGCGGGGGGGCGTTCGAGCAGTACTTC. Amino acid sequence: CASKEGGGAFEQYF.

The rearrangement links TRBV10-3 to TRBJ2-1; 10 bases fit TRBD1. Germline-derived CDR1 and CDR2 are ENHRY and SYGVKD. The V and J ends lost 6 bases and 5 bases, in that order; junction bases with no gene match: 4. This CDR3 region has 14 residues. In DNA, the CDR3 is TGTGCCATCAGAACCGGGACAGGGGACAATGAGCAGTTCTTC. Translated: CAIRTGTGDNEQFF.

This clone was counted only a few times. The chain links TRBV6-6 to TRBJ2-1, with 9 bases fitting TRBD1. This CDR3 has 14 amino acids. From germline, CDR1 is MNHNY and CDR2 SVGAGI (reference sequence). With 6 bases clipped from V and 9 bases from J, the junction kept 9 bases outside the gene matches. Here the CDR3 reads CASSVPGQGSEQFF. CDR3 DNA: TGTGCCAGCAGCGTACCGGGACAGGGCAGTGAGCAGTTCTTC.

V and J are TRBV5-1 and TRBJ2-5; 9 nucleotides match TRBD2. The end of the DNA aligns better with TRBJ2-7, so the J call may be wrong. The CDR3 spans 14 residues. CDR1 is SGHRS and CDR2 is YFSETQ in the germline V gene. The DNA for the CDR3 is TGCGCCAGCAGCTTCCTAGCGGGAACCTACGAGCAGTACTTC. Translation gives CASSFLAGTYEQYF.

This clone showed up just once. The rearrangement links TRBV6-5 to TRBJ1-5; 11 bases are a match to TRBD1. J lost 7 bases, V lost 6 bases, and 2 bases had no gene match. CDR1 and CDR2 from the germline V gene are MNHEY and SVGAGI. CDR3 length: 13 residues. DNA for the CDR3: TGTGCCAGCAGGGGACAGGGGGAACAGCCCCAGCATTTT. Translating gives CASRGQGEQPQHF.